The TCR beta chain described here comes from a study of T cell responses to AZD1222 COVID-19 vaccine (dated by TCRdb to the early 2020s). For context, the study as a whole: Because spike-specific TCR depth and breadth did not differ between the two schedules, AZD1222 recipients who got a second dose at roughly 4 weeks were pooled with those who got a second dose at roughly 12 weeks. TCR sequencing was performed for more than 230 trial participants, of whom around 200 were given two doses of AZD1222 and 26 were given two doses of MenACWY control vaccine. Trial participants were enrolled by age into subgroups of 18-55, 56-69 and 70-plus years, and about 150, 27 and 61 TCR-sequenced participants, respectively, were included in these subgroups.

Between the V and J ends, shortened by 5 bases and 4 bases respectively, the junction contains 5 bases. The CDR3 measures 12 amino acids from cysteine to phenylalanine. Kept here is only the CDR3 DNA, which spans 36 bases and is read in frame from base 1. The germline V gene specifies MDHEN as CDR1 and SYDVKM as CDR2. What the research found in general, with its limitations: A significant rise in spike-specific TCR breadth and depth was observed after two AZD1222 doses relative to day 0 and relative to MenACWY recipients. Reportedly, close to half of the unique spike-specific TCRs recognized epitopes lying outside the regions that are mutated in the B.1.351 and B.1.1.7 variants. The 56-69-year group was small, and its depth increase did not reach significance, likely because of low power. Only six or seven AZD1222 recipients were SARS-CoV-2 seropositive at baseline, limiting conclusions about previously exposed vaccinees. Because no day 14 peak-response samples were available, repertoires were characterized only after the peak T cell response. Vaccine-associated CD4 TCRs spanned the whole spike protein, with dominant responses in regions 160-218 and 743-854. Participants were mostly white British, with more females than males. The authors suggested clonal diversity may have been underestimated.

The CDR3 regions of human TCRbeta chains were analyzed by immunosequencing. The source study handled its data this way. Repertoire TCRs were matched against a reference library of SARS-CoV-2-specific TCRs generated with the MIRA antigen-specificity platform. Breadth meant the fraction of unique TCRs that were SARS-CoV-2-associated, whereas depth meant the fraction of total T cells that were SARS-CoV-2-associated. Each spike-specific TCR was assigned to its reactive spike region and to a CD4 or CD8 class using the MIRA data. Log10-transformed breadth and depth values were compared by one-way ANOVA with Sidak's multiple comparisons tests. Imported from immuneACCESS, the table was reduced by TCRdb to in-frame sequences with V and J called. These copies leave out some clones; in studies compared against another copy, an unresolved V gene accounts for under half, and the cause of the remainder is not known. V and J calls and clone size are those listed in that table; D and trimming were worked out from the DNA. This sample gives roughly 140,000 clones in total; more than 70% of them show up just once. The ten biggest clones cover more than 13% of the sample.

The time point label, read with the paper, signifies: baseline before first vaccination. Samples from vaccinated people were obtained from the UK trials COV001 and COV002, which included a single-blind randomized controlled phase 2/3 trial of AZD1222 (ChAdOx1 nCoV-19) in healthy adults. For TCRbeta chain sequencing, PBMC samples from trial participants were taken at day 0 and at day 28 after the second dose. Points on this clone: Its recognized antigen is unknown. Per-nucleotide qualities are absent, and no much larger clonotype sits a single base away.

The receptor was derived from an adult in good health. The starting material was peripheral blood, obtained on day 0 of AZD1222 vaccination. The rearranged chain carries TRBV28 and TRBJ2-2; the D gene lacks a confident call. The CDR3 protein sequence reads: CASSLTTGELFF. The bases are TGTGCCAGCAGTCTCACCACCGGGGAGCTGTTTTTT.